A selection of T cell receptor beta chains follows, all from one sample in a study of T cells in Graves' hyperthyroidism and ophthalmopathy. TCRdb re-derived calls from the multiplex PCR reads in MiXCR, one entry per CDR3 protein. The table includes about 480,000 distinct CDR3 sequences, approximately 24% detected once. The sample consisted of blood. These receptors all come from a woman between 25 and 40 years old with Graves' ophthalmopathy. Both conserved end residues are part of each CDR3. Each record gives: clone size, D gene, V gene, J gene, CDR3 length, CDR3 protein, CDR3 DNA. D genes are given only for firm matches. Some rows have no size entry. The others give once, few or many, or a class for an expanded clone.

clone_size: many; d_call: TRBD1; v_call: TRBV29-1; j_call: TRBJ2-7; cdr3_length: 16; cdr3_aa: CSVWGKSGQGFSEQYF; cdr3_nt: TGCAGCGTTTGGGGCAAGAGTGGACAGGGTTTTTCCGAGCAGTACTTC
clone_size: NA; d_call: NA; v_call: TRBV6-1; j_call: TRBJ2-2; cdr3_length: 14; cdr3_aa: CASSSTSNTGELFF; cdr3_nt: TGTGCCAGCAGCAGCACTAGTAACACCGGGGAGCTGTTTTTT
clone_size: many; d_call: NA; v_call: TRBV18; j_call: TRBJ1-5; cdr3_length: 15; cdr3_aa: CASSLGQPDNQPQHF; cdr3_nt: TGTGCCAGCTCTCTAGGACAGCCAGACAATCAGCCCCAGCATTTT
clone_size: few; d_call: NA; v_call: TRBV29-1; j_call: TRBJ2-5; cdr3_length: 12; cdr3_aa: CSVASLGGTQYF; cdr3_nt: TGCAGCGTTGCGTCCCTTGGGGGGACCCAGTACTTC
clone_size: many; d_call: NA; v_call: TRBV6-1; j_call: TRBJ1-1; cdr3_length: 17; cdr3_aa: CASSERTNPFQNTEAFF; cdr3_nt: TGTGCCAGCAGTGAGCGGACAAATCCGTTCCAAAACACTGAAGCTTTCTTT
clone_size: many; d_call: NA; v_call: TRBV20-1; j_call: TRBJ2-7; cdr3_length: 11; cdr3_aa: CSARDAYEQYF; cdr3_nt: TGCAGTGCTAGGGACGCCTACGAGCAGTACTTC
clone_size: many; d_call: TRBD2; v_call: TRBV28; j_call: TRBJ2-7; cdr3_length: 15; cdr3_aa: CASSSLAGPRLRQYF; cdr3_nt: TGTGCCAGCAGTTCACTAGCGGGGCCCAGATTAAGGCAGTACTTC
clone_size: many; d_call: NA; v_call: TRBV6-5; j_call: TRBJ1-2; cdr3_length: 11; cdr3_aa: CASSYSGSYTF; cdr3_nt: TGTGCCAGCAGTTACTCAGGGAGCTACACCTTC
clone_size: few; d_call: NA; v_call: TRBV11-2; j_call: TRBJ1-1; cdr3_length: 14; cdr3_aa: CASSLDLMGPEAFF; cdr3_nt: TGTGCCAGCAGCTTAGATTTGATGGGGCCGGAAGCTTTCTTT
clone_size: NA; d_call: NA; v_call: TRBV6-2/TRBV6-3; j_call: TRBJ2-7; cdr3_length: 17; cdr3_aa: CASRTLSSEFPFTEQYF; cdr3_nt: TGTGCCAGCAGAACCCTTTCTAGCGAATTCCCGTTCACCGAGCAGTACTTC
clone_size: many; d_call: NA; v_call: TRBV14; j_call: TRBJ2-7; cdr3_length: 13; cdr3_aa: CASSQRTQGEQYF; cdr3_nt: TGTGCCAGCAGCCAAAGGACACAGGGCGAGCAGTACTTC
clone_size: NA; d_call: TRBD1; v_call: TRBV7-9; j_call: TRBJ1-1; cdr3_length: 10; cdr3_aa: CATVDREAFF; cdr3_nt: TGTGCCACCGTGGACAGGGAAGCTTTCTTT
clone_size: many; d_call: NA; v_call: TRBV30; j_call: TRBJ2-7; cdr3_length: 13; cdr3_aa: CAWSTAVAYEQYF; cdr3_nt: TGTGCCTGGAGTACGGCAGTAGCCTACGAGCAGTACTTC
clone_size: many; d_call: TRBD1; v_call: TRBV11-2; j_call: TRBJ2-7; cdr3_length: 17; cdr3_aa: CASSLSPGDRGYYEQYF; cdr3_nt: TGTGCCAGCAGCCTATCCCCCGGCGACAGGGGATATTACGAGCAGTACTTC
clone_size: NA; d_call: NA; v_call: TRBV4-1; j_call: TRBJ1-2; cdr3_length: 16; cdr3_aa: CASSQALQAILGGYTF; cdr3_nt: TGCGCCAGCAGCCAAGCCCTCCAGGCTATTCTGGGGGGCTACACCTTC
clone_size: NA; d_call: NA; v_call: TRBV15; j_call: TRBJ2-7; cdr3_length: 15; cdr3_aa: CATSRKNSFGAEQYF; cdr3_nt: TGTGCCACCAGCAGAAAGAACAGTTTTGGTGCCGAGCAGTACTTC
clone_size: NA; d_call: NA; v_call: TRBV6-2/TRBV6-3; j_call: TRBJ2-7; cdr3_length: 14; cdr3_aa: CASRQELSAYEQYF; cdr3_nt: TGTGCCAGCAGACAGGAGTTATCGGCCTACGAGCAGTACTTC
clone_size: NA; d_call: TRBD1; v_call: TRBV29-1; j_call: TRBJ1-2; cdr3_length: 15; cdr3_aa: CSVEAGDSPNYGYTF; cdr3_nt: TGCAGCGTTGAGGCGGGGGACAGTCCTAACTATGGCTACACCTTC
clone_size: many; d_call: TRBD1; v_call: TRBV12-3/TRBV12-4; j_call: TRBJ1-5; cdr3_length: 16; cdr3_aa: CASSLKGAGDHQPQHF; cdr3_nt: TGTGCCAGCAGTTTAAAGGGGGCGGGGGACCATCAGCCCCAGCATTTT
clone_size: many; d_call: TRBD1; v_call: TRBV30; j_call: TRBJ1-2; cdr3_length: 13; cdr3_aa: CAWSGDSSYGYTF; cdr3_nt: TGTGCCTGGAGTGGGGACAGCTCCTATGGCTACACCTTC
clone_size: many; d_call: TRBD2; v_call: TRBV7-2; j_call: TRBJ2-5; cdr3_length: 16; cdr3_aa: CASSPWASGGEETQYF; cdr3_nt: TGTGCCAGCAGCCCCTGGGCTAGCGGGGGGGAAGAGACCCAGTACTTC
clone_size: many; d_call: NA; v_call: TRBV7-9; j_call: TRBJ2-5; cdr3_length: 13; cdr3_aa: CASSPPGEETQYF; cdr3_nt: TGTGCCAGCAGCCCTCCCGGGGAGGAGACCCAGTACTTC
clone_size: many; d_call: NA; v_call: TRBV2; j_call: TRBJ1-5; cdr3_length: 15; cdr3_aa: CASSEDRVGNQPQHF; cdr3_nt: TGTGCCAGCAGTGAAGACAGGGTCGGCAATCAGCCCCAGCATTTT
clone_size: NA; d_call: TRBD1; v_call: TRBV6-1; j_call: TRBJ1-5; cdr3_length: 15; cdr3_aa: CASSGLQGLHQPQHF; cdr3_nt: TGTGCCAGCAGTGGTCTACAGGGGCTGCATCAGCCCCAGCATTTT
clone_size: NA; d_call: NA; v_call: TRBV12-3/TRBV12-4; j_call: TRBJ1-2; cdr3_length: 13; cdr3_aa: CASGIDSNYGYTF; cdr3_nt: TGTGCCAGCGGGATAGACAGTAACTATGGCTACACCTTC
clone_size: many; d_call: NA; v_call: TRBV20-1; j_call: TRBJ2-2; cdr3_length: 14; cdr3_aa: CSARARAGTGELFF; cdr3_nt: TGCAGTGCTAGAGCCCGTGCCGGAACCGGGGAGCTGTTTTTT
clone_size: NA; d_call: NA; v_call: TRBV24-1; j_call: TRBJ1-5; cdr3_length: 13; cdr3_aa: CATSDGRSQPQHF; cdr3_nt: TGTGCCACCAGTGATGGTCGAAGTCAGCCCCAGCATTTT
clone_size: many; d_call: NA; v_call: TRBV20-1; j_call: TRBJ1-5; cdr3_length: 13; cdr3_aa: CSAPRGVEQPQHF; cdr3_nt: TGCAGTGCCCCAAGGGGGGTAGAACAGCCCCAGCATTTT
clone_size: many; d_call: TRBD1; v_call: TRBV20-1; j_call: TRBJ1-1; cdr3_length: 13; cdr3_aa: CSAMDRGNTEAFF; cdr3_nt: TGCAGTGCTATGGACAGGGGGAACACTGAAGCTTTCTTT
clone_size: many; d_call: NA; v_call: TRBV5-1; j_call: TRBJ1-2; cdr3_length: 15; cdr3_aa: CASSFTGFGDYGYTF; cdr3_nt: TGCGCCAGCAGCTTCACAGGGTTTGGGGACTATGGCTACACCTTC